What follows is one T cell receptor beta chain and its context. This specimen belongs to a study of blood T cell repertoires in COVID-19. In the source study's methods: Quantification of nucleated cells was approximated via reference gene primer amplification. Clones were read by immunoSEQ multiplex PCR, and TCRdb kept only the in-frame ones, dropping some. The DNA gave D and trimming, while V, J and clone size come from that table. The sample shows around 140,000 clones, 65% to 85% of them seen only once. The CDR3 has 17 residues. The ends lost 5 bases at V and 2 bases at J; junction bases unmatched: 9. CDR1 KGHSH and CDR2 LQKENI come from the germline V gene.

The V gene is TRBV18, the J gene TRBJ2-6; 7 bases align to TRBD1. The specimen sequenced was peripheral blood. The TCR was taken from a woman over 75 with acute or convalescent COVID-19. CDR3 coding DNA: TGTGCCAGCTCATCAATATCCGGGACAGCTGGGGCCAACGTCCTGACTTTC. Translation gives CASSSISGTAGANVLTF.